These 31 T cell receptor beta chains share one sample of origin, sequenced in a study of T cell responses to AZD1222 COVID-19 vaccine. Data came from immunoSEQ multiplex PCR; TCRdb stores just in-frame clones and leaves some out. The sample carries around 110,000 clones, about 91% recorded once. Sequencing used peripheral blood, obtained on day 0 of AZD1222 vaccination. The receptors here all came from an adult in good health.

The genes are TRBV6-2 or TRBV6-3 and TRBJ2-7; the D is unclear. V gave up 6 bases and J gave up 1 base, with 7 bases separating them. This CDR3 contains 12 residues. Germline CDR1 MNHEY, CDR2 SVGEGT. As DNA, the CDR3 is TGTGCCAGCAGCGATTTTTCCTACGAGCAGTACTTC. It specifies CASSDFSYEQYF.

In this sample, this clone turned up once. The chain couples TRBV18 to TRBJ2-5; 7 bases match TRBD1. Trimming removed 6 bases from V and 1 base from J; junction bases left unmatched: 5. The CDR3 contains 14 residues. CDR1 is KGHSH, CDR2 LQKENI, per germline. CDR3 sequence: CASSLDRVQETQYF. As DNA, the CDR3 is TGTGCCAGCTCGCTTGACAGGGTCCAAGAGACCCAGTACTTC. The full variable domain, in which reference TRBV18 and TRBJ2-5 provide the parts outside the CDR3, is NAGVMQNPRHLVRRRGQEARLRCSPMKGHSHVYWYRQLPEEGLKFMVYLQKENIIDESGMPKERFSAEFPKEGPSILRIQQVVRGDSAAYFCASSLDRVQETQYFGPGTRLLVL.

This chain joins TRBV9 and TRBJ2-1; 8 bases match TRBD2. The germline V gene has CDR1 SGDLS and CDR2 YYNGEE. The CDR3 consists of 16 residues. V shed 0 bases and J 9 bases; nucleotides not matched to a gene: 11. This CDR3 is CASSVAPGGLRGEQFF. In DNA, the CDR3 is TGTGCCAGCAGCGTAGCTCCGGGGGGGCTTCGAGGTGAGCAGTTCTTC.

This sequence joins TRBV3-1 (or the pseudogene TRBV3-2) and TRBJ2-3, with D unresolved. The CDR3 covers 11 residues. V was clipped by 2 bases and J by 9 bases, with 6 bases between them. Germline loops: CDR1 LGHDT, CDR2 YNNKEL (reference sequence). The CDR3 DNA reads TGTGCCAGCAGCCAATCCGAGACGCAGTATTTT. Its protein product is CASSQSETQYF.

V and J are TRBV3-1 (or the pseudogene TRBV3-2) and TRBJ1-2; 9 bases agree with TRBD1. J lost 6 bases, V lost 8 bases, and 7 bases had no gene match. Germline assignment: CDR1 LGHDT and CDR2 YNNKEL (reference sequence). The CDR3 covers 13 residues. Written as DNA, the CDR3 is TGTGCCAGCGGTATGACAGGGGGGGATGGCTACACCTTC. Protein product: CASGMTGGDGYTF.

This chain connects TRBV5-1 to TRBJ1-4, with 7 bases aligning to TRBD1. The CDR3 has 13 residues. The ends lost 6 bases at V and 6 bases at J; junction bases unmatched: 5. Germline lookup yields CDR1 SGHRS and CDR2 YFSETQ. For the CDR3, the DNA is TGCGCCAGCACCCCAGGGGGGTATGAAAAACTGTTTTTT. It is translated as CASTPGGYEKLFF.

The chain joins TRBV30 to TRBJ1-1, with D perhaps TRBD1 (6 bases). Germline V gene data show CDR1 as GTSNPN and CDR2 as SVGIG (reference sequence). V was cut by 7 bases and J by 1 base, with 13 bases left in between. The CDR3 consists of 13 residues. The CDR3 loop reads CAFSQGPNTEAFF. CDR3 coding DNA: TGTGCCTTCTCACAGGGACCGAACACTGAAGCTTTCTTT.

CDR3 sequence: CASSPRTSGGYEQYF. The CDR3 DNA is TGCGCCAGCAGCCCTAGGACTAGCGGGGGTTACGAGCAGTACTTC. The J gene is TRBJ2-7, the V gene TRBV4-3, with TRBD2 identical over 13 bases. The CDR3 extends over 15 amino acids. Germline assignment: CDR1 LGHNA and CDR2 YSLEER. Unmatched junction bases numbered 4, after V lost 4 bases and J lost 4 bases.

This clone was counted between two and nine times. V gene TRBV28 combines with J gene TRBJ1-1, with TRBD1 matching 10 bases. V gave up 5 bases and J gave up 1 base; unmatched junction bases: 7. Germline V gives CDR1 MDHEN, CDR2 SYDVKM. The CDR3 loop spans 16 amino acids. CDR3 coding DNA: TGTGCCAGCAGTCCGGGACAGGGGTGGACGAACACTGAAGCTTTCTTT. It encodes CASSPGQGWTNTEAFF.

This sequence joins TRBV7-3 and TRBJ2-2; 9 positions match TRBD2. Germline CDR1 is SGHTA and CDR2 is FQGTGA. The trim removed 3 bases at V and 3 bases at J, leaving 2 bases unmatched. CDR3 length: 15 amino acids. CDR3 DNA sequence: TGTGCCAGCAGCTTTAGCGGGGGCTACACCGGGGAGCTGTTTTTT. Its translation is CASSFSGGYTGELFF.

The chain couples TRBV5-4 to TRBJ1-5; the D gene is possibly TRBD1 (6 bases). CDR3 length: 15 amino acids. The germline V and J ends were trimmed by 4 bases and 3 bases, with 14 bases remaining between them. The germline gives CDR1 SGHNT, CDR2 YYREEE (reference sequence). The CDR3 sequence: CASSETGSPNQPQHF. CDR3 nucleotides: TGTGCCAGCAGCGAAACAGGGTCCCCCAATCAGCCCCAGCATTTT. The full variable domain, its missing parts supplied by reference TRBV5-4 and TRBJ1-5, is ETGVTQSPTHLIKTRGQQVTLRCSSQSGHNTVSWYQQALGQGPQFIFQYYREEENGRGNFPPRFSGLQFPNYSSELNVNALELDDSALYLCASSETGSPNQPQHFGDGTRLSIL.

This chain joins TRBV5-5 and TRBJ1-1; D remains ambiguous. Germline V lookup: CDR1 SGHKS, CDR2 YYEKEE (reference sequence). Trimming cost V 4 bases and J 1 base, with 11 bases left between them. There are 14 residues in the CDR3. The CDR3 coding sequence is TGTGCCAGCAGCGCGGCGTGGGGGAACACTGAAGCTTTCTTT. As protein: CASSAAWGNTEAFF.

This sequence joins TRBV19 and TRBJ2-5, with 9 bases fitting TRBD1. The germline gives CDR1 LNHDA, CDR2 SQIVND (reference sequence). CDR3 length: 15 residues. The V segment lost 3 bases and the J segment 5 bases; nucleotides outside the gene matches: 7. The DNA for the CDR3 is TGTGCCAGTAGTATCGACAGGGGGGGCTTTGAGACCCAGTACTTC. The encoded protein is CASSIDRGGFETQYF.

The rearrangement uses TRBV7-3 and TRBJ2-3; D might be TRBD1 (6 bases). Germline-derived CDR1 and CDR2 are SGHTA and FQGTGA. This CDR3 has 15 amino acids. The V end was cut by 5 bases, the J end by 9 bases, with 21 bases between. The DNA for the CDR3 is TGTGCCAGCAGCCCTGAGGGACACACCGGGGACACGCAGTATTTT. It specifies CASSPEGHTGDTQYF.

There are a few counts of this clone. The chain links TRBV6-4 to TRBJ1-1; D unresolved. Germline loops: CDR1 MRHNA, CDR2 SNTAGT. CDR3 length: 13 residues. V gave up 5 bases and J gave up 1 base, with 8 bases separating them. CDR3 coding DNA: TGTGCCAGCAGTTTCCAGGAGAACACTGAAGCTTTCTTT. Its translation is CASSFQENTEAFF.

The rearrangement links TRBV6-4 to TRBJ1-2; D remains ambiguous. Germline CDR1 MRHNA, CDR2 SNTAGT. V was shortened by 3 bases and J by 5 bases, with 16 bases between the two germline ends. The CDR3 covers 15 residues. The chain's CDR3 is CASSDPVRVGYGYTF. The CDR3 nucleotides are TGTGCCAGCAGTGATCCCGTCCGGGTTGGGTATGGCTACACCTTC.

The chain combines TRBV3-1 (or the pseudogene TRBV3-2) with TRBJ1-1, with 7 bases that match TRBD1. The CDR3 is made up of 16 amino acids. Germline trimming cut 4 bases from V and 0 bases from J; bases unmatched to any gene: 8. Germline V gene data show CDR1 as LGHDT and CDR2 as YNNKEL (reference sequence). The CDR3 DNA reads as TGTGCCAGCAGCCTCGACAGGGCCTTCATGAACACTGAAGCTTTCTTT. Translation gives CASSLDRAFMNTEAFF.

The chain joins TRBV28 to TRBJ1-2; D not certain. V was pared by 6 bases and J by 0 bases, with 8 bases between. The germline gives CDR1 MDHEN, CDR2 SYDVKM. The CDR3 covers 13 residues. In DNA form, the CDR3 reads TGTGCCAGCAGCAGGACTGCTAACTATGGCTACACCTTC. Its translation is CASSRTANYGYTF.

This chain joins TRBV7-3 and TRBJ2-1; 9 nucleotides match TRBD2. V gave up 1 base and J gave up 1 base; unmatched junction bases: 8. Germline V CDR1 and CDR2: SGHTA, FQGTGA. The CDR3 length is 18 residues. DNA of the CDR3: TGTGCCAGCAGCTTAATTGGTGCGGGGGGGCCATCCTACAATGAGCAGTTCTTC. Translated, it gives CASSLIGAGGPSYNEQFF.

This clone was seen more than once but under ten times. The chain links TRBV9 to TRBJ1-5; D is undetermined. CDR1 is SGDLS, CDR2 YYNGEE, per germline. This CDR3 is 14 amino acids long. V gave up 4 bases and J gave up 2 bases, with 10 bases separating them. The CDR3: CASSPNMGNQPQHF. The DNA of the CDR3 is TGTGCCAGCAGCCCCAATATGGGCAATCAGCCCCAGCATTTT. Filled out from reference TRBV9 and TRBJ1-5, the complete variable domain reads DSGVTQTPKHLITATGQRVTLRCSPRSGDLSVYWYQQSLDQGLQFLIQYYNGEERAKGNILERFSAQQFPDLHSELNLSSLELGDSALYFCASSPNMGNQPQHFGDGTRLSIL.

The V gene is TRBV9, the J gene TRBJ1-4; 11 positions match TRBD1. Germline values: CDR1 SGDLS, CDR2 YYNGEE. The CDR3 runs 15 residues. V lost 4 bases to trimming and J lost 5 bases; unmatched junction nucleotides: 4. CDR3 region: CASSFGQGANEKLFF. The CDR3 region has the DNA TGTGCCAGCAGCTTCGGACAGGGGGCAAATGAAAAACTGTTTTTT. The full variable domain, rest sourced from reference TRBV9 and TRBJ1-4, is DSGVTQTPKHLITATGQRVTLRCSPRSGDLSVYWYQQSLDQGLQFLIQYYNGEERAKGNILERFSAQQFPDLHSELNLSSLELGDSALYFCASSFGQGANEKLFFGSGTQLSVL.

The chain carries TRBV2 and TRBJ2-2; D unresolved. The germline gives CDR1 SNHLY, CDR2 FYNNEI. Trimming took 0 bases from V and 6 from J, leaving 11 bases between them. The CDR3 covers 15 residues. The chain's CDR3 is CASSEAIHAAGELFF. In DNA form, the CDR3 reads TGTGCCAGCAGTGAAGCGATTCATGCGGCCGGGGAGCTGTTTTTT.

This clone turned up a few times. V and J are TRBV6-2 or TRBV6-3 and TRBJ1-2; weak D call: TRBD1 (6 bases). CDR3 size: 13 residues. Germline values: CDR1 MNHEY, CDR2 SVGEGT. V was shortened by 5 bases and J by 8 bases, with 15 bases between the two germline ends. CDR3 sequence: CASSLTGIRGYTF. DNA of the CDR3: TGTGCCAGCAGTCTTACAGGGATTCGAGGCTACACCTTC.

This rearrangement joins TRBV7-9 to TRBJ1-2; D is possibly TRBD1 (6 bases). Germline V gene data show CDR1 as SEHNR and CDR2 as FQNEAQ (reference sequence). The CDR3 runs 15 residues. The V gene lost 3 bases and the J gene lost 2 bases, with 13 bases spanning the gap. The chain's CDR3 is CASSFPGQLNYGYTF. CDR3 DNA: TGTGCCAGCAGCTTTCCGGGACAACTAAACTATGGCTACACCTTC.

To note about this clone: A read error is likely, as this CDR3 ends without the conserved phenylalanine or tryptophan. The limits of the CDR3 on the DNA are not certain, so only TCRdb's listed CDR3 is given. The chain recombines TRBV12-3 or TRBV12-4 with TRBJ2-7; the table's D call TRBD1 went unverified against the DNA. The CDR3 length is 13 residues, termini included. The CDR3 loop is CASSLGQGSASVL.

This rearrangement joins TRBV6-2 or TRBV6-3 to TRBJ1-5; weak D call: TRBD1 (5 bases). The CDR3 loop spans 14 amino acids. Germline V gene data show CDR1 as MNHEY and CDR2 as SVGEGT. The V end was cut by 4 bases, the J end by 4 bases, with 11 bases between. Here the CDR3 reads CASSSGTANQPQHF. CDR3 DNA sequence: TGTGCCAGCAGTTCGGGGACGGCTAATCAGCCCCAGCATTTT.

V gene TRBV6-5 combines with J gene TRBJ1-5; 7 positions match TRBD1. CDR1 is MNHEY, CDR2 SVGAGI, per germline. V lost 10 bases to trimming and J lost 4 bases; unmatched junction nucleotides: 10. This CDR3 comprises 14 residues. Here the CDR3 DNA reads TGTGCCACCTCGAGGGACAGCCTAAATCAGCCCCAGCATTTT. Residues: CATSRDSLNQPQHF.

The chain is built from TRBV5-1 and TRBJ2-1; 8 bases line up with TRBD1. This CDR3 is built from 15 residues. Germline values: CDR1 SGHRS, CDR2 YFSETQ. With V trimmed by 0 bases and J by 3 bases, 2 bases remained unmatched. The CDR3 DNA follows: TGCGCCAGCAGCTTGGACAGGGGGAACTACAATGAGCAGTTCTTC. Protein: CASSLDRGNYNEQFF. Drawing the rest from reference TRBV5-1 and TRBJ2-1, the complete variable domain is KAGVTQTPRYLIKTRGQQVTLSCSPISGHRSVSWYQQTPGQGLQFLFEYFSETQRNKGNFPGRFSGRQFSNSRSEMNVSTLELGDSALYLCASSLDRGNYNEQFFGPGTRLTVL.

The gene calls are TRBV7-8 and TRBJ1-5, with unresolved D. V lost 5 bases and J lost 9, with 14 bases in between. The CDR3 covers 13 residues. CDR1 and CDR2 from the germline V gene are SGHVS and FQNEAQ. This chain's CDR3 is CASSRNTPGPQHF. As DNA, the CDR3 is TGTGCCAGCAGCCGGAACACCCCGGGGCCCCAGCATTTT.

CDR3 nucleotide sequence: TGTGCCAGCTCACCCCCCGGAAGCTCTGGGGCCAACGTCCTGACTTTC. This gives the protein CASSPPGSSGANVLTF. The chain joins TRBV18 to TRBJ2-6; no clear D. Trimming pared 3 bases from V and 0 bases from J, leaving 9 bases between. The CDR3 runs to 16 residues. CDR1 is KGHSH, CDR2 LQKENI, per germline. The full variable domain, rest sourced from reference TRBV18 and TRBJ2-6, is NAGVMQNPRHLVRRRGQEARLRCSPMKGHSHVYWYRQLPEEGLKFMVYLQKENIIDESGMPKERFSAEFPKEGPSILRIQQVVRGDSAAYFCASSPPGSSGANVLTFGAGSRLTVL.

The table lists this clone with a count of one. The chain is built from TRBV6-2 or TRBV6-3 and TRBJ1-5; 7 nucleotides align to TRBD1. V dropped 4 bases and J dropped 9; count of bases not matched to a gene: 15. The germline V gene encodes CDR1 MNHEY and CDR2 SVGEGT. The CDR3 extends over 16 amino acids. The CDR3 loop reads CASSSLQTDRTGPQHF. DNA of the CDR3: TGTGCCAGCAGTTCACTACAGACGGACAGGACGGGGCCCCAGCATTTT.